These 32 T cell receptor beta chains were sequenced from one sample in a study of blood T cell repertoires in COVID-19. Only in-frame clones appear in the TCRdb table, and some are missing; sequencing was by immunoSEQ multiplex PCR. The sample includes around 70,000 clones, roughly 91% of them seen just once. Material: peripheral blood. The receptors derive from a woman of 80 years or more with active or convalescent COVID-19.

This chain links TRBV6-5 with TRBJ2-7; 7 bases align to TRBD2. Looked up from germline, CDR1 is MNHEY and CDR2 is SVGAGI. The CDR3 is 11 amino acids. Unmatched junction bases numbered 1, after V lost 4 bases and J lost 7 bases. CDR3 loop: CASSSGGEQYF. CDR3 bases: TGTGCCAGCAGTTCCGGGGGGGAGCAGTACTTC.

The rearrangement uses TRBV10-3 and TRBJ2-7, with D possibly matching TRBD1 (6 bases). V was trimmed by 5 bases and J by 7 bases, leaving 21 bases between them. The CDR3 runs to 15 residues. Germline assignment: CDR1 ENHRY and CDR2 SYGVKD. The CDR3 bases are TGTGCCATCAGTCCAAGCGTGGGGGCGGCGGGTGAGCAGTACTTC. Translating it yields CAISPSVGAAGEQYF.

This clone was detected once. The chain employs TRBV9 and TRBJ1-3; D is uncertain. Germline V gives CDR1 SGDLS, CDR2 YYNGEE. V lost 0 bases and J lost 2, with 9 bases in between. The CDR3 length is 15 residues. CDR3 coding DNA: TGTGCCAGCAGCGTAGCCTCGGTAACTGGAAACACCATATATTTT. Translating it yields CASSVASVTGNTIYF.

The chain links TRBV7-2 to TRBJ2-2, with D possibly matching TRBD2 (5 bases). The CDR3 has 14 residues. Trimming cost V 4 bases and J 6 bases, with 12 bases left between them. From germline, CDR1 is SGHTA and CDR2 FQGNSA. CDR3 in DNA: TGTGCCAGCAGCTCGCCAGAGCGGCCCGGGGAGCTGTTTTTT. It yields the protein CASSSPERPGELFF.

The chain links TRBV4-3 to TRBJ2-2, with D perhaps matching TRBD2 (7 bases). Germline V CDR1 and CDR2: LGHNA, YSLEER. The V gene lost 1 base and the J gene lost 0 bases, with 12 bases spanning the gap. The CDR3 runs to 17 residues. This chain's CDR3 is CASSQAGGGSNTGELFF. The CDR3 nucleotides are TGCGCCAGCAGCCAAGCGGGCGGGGGCTCGAACACCGGGGAGCTGTTTTTT.

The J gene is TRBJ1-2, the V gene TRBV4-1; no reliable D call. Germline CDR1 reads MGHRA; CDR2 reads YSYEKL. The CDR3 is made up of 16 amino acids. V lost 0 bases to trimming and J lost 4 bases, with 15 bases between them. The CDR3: CASSQERRTGGYGYTF. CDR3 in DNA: TGCGCCAGCAGCCAAGAGCGAAGGACTGGCGGCTATGGCTACACCTTC.

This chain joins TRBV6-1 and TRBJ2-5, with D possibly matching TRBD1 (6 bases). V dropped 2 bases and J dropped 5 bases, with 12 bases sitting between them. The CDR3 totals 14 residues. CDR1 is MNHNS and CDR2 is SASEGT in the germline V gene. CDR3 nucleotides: TGTGCCAGCAGTGAAAGGGACACACGGGAGACCCAGTACTTC. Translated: CASSERDTRETQYF.

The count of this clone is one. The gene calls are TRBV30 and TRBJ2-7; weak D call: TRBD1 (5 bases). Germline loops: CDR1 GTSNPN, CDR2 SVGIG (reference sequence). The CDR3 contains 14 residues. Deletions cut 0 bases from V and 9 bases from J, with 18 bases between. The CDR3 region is CAWSVDSTPMGQYF. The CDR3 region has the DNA TGTGCCTGGAGTGTAGACAGTACCCCAATGGGGCAGTACTTC.

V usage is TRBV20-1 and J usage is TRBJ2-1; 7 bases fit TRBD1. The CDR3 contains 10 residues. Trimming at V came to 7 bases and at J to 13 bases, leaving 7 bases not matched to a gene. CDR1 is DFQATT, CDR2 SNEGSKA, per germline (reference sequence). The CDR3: CSVPQGQQFF. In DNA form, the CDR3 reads TGCAGTGTACCACAGGGGCAACAGTTCTTC.

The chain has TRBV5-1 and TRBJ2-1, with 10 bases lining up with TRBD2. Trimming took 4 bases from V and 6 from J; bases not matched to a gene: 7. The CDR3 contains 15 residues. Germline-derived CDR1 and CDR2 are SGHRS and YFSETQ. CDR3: CASSQSGGATNEQFF. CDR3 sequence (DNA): TGCGCCAGCAGCCAAAGCGGGGGGGCTACCAATGAGCAGTTCTTC.

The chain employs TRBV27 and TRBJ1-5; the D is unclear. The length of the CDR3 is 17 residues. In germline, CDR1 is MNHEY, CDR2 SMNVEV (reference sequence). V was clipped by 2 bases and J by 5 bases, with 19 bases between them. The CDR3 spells CASSLKRRGKGDQPQHF. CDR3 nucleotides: TGTGCCAGCAGTTTAAAGAGGCGGGGTAAAGGTGATCAGCCCCAGCATTTT.

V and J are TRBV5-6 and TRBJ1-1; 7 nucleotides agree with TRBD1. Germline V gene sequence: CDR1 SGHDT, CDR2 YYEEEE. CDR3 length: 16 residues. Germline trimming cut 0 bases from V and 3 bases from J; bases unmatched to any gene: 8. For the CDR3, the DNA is TGTGCCAGCAGCTTGGGGACAGGCGCGCGGTACACTGAAGCTTTCTTT. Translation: CASSLGTGARYTEAFF.

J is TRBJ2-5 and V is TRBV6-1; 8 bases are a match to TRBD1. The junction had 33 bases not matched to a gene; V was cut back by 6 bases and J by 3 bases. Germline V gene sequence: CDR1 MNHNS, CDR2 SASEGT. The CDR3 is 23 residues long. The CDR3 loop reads CASRELRQTKEQEGQVVKETQYF. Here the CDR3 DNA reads TGTGCCAGCAGAGAACTAAGACAGACAAAGGAGCAAGAGGGACAGGTTGTGAAAGAGACCCAGTACTTC.

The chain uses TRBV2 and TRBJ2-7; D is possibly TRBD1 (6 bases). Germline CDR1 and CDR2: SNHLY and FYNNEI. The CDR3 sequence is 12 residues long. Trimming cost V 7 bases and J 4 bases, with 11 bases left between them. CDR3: CASTEQGYEQYF. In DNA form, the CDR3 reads TGTGCCAGCACCGAACAGGGATACGAGCAGTACTTC.

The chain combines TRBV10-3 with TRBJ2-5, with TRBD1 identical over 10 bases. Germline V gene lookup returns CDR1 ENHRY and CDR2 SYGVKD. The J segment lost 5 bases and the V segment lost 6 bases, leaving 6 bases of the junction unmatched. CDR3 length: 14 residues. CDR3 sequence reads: CAIREGQGWETQYF. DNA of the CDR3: TGTGCCATCAGAGAGGGACAGGGGTGGGAGACCCAGTACTTC.

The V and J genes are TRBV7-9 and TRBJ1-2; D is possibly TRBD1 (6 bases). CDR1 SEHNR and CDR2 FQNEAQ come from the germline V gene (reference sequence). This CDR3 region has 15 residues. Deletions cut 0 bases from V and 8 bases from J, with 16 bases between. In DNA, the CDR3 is TGTGCCAGCAGCTTAGCGCGGGGGGGCCGGCGCGGCTACACCTTC. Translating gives CASSLARGGRRGYTF.

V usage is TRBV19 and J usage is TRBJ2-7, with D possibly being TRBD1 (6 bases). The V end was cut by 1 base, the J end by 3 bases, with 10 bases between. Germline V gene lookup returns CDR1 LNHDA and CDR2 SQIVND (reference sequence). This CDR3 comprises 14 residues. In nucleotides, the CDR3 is TGTGCCAGTAGTATAGCGGGACACGGCTACGAGCAGTACTTC. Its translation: CASSIAGHGYEQYF.

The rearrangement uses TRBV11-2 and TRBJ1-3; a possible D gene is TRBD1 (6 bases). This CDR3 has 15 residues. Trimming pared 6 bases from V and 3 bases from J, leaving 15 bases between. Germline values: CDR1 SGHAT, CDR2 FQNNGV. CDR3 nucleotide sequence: TGTGCCAGCAGGCCCGGGGGGCAGGTTGGAAACACCATATATTTT. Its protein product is CASRPGGQVGNTIYF.

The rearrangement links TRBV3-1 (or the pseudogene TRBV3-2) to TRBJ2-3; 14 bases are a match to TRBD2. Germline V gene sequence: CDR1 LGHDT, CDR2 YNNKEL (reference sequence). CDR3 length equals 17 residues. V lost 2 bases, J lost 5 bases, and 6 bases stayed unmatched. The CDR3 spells CASSQLWTSGGRDTQYF. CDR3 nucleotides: TGTGCCAGCAGCCAATTATGGACTAGCGGGGGGCGAGATACGCAGTATTTT.

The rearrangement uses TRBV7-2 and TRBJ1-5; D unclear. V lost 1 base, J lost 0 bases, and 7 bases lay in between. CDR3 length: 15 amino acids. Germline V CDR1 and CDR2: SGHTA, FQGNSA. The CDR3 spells CASSLVVNSNQPQHF. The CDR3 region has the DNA TGTGCCAGCAGCTTAGTCGTAAATAGCAATCAGCCCCAGCATTTT.

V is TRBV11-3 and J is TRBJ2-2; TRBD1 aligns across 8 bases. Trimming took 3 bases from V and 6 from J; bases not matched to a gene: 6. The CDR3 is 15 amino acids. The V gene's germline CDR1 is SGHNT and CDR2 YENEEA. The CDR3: CASSLVTGAPGELFF. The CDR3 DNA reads TGTGCCAGCAGCTTGGTGACAGGGGCCCCCGGGGAGCTGTTTTTT.

Here the CDR3 DNA reads TGTGCCAGCGACCGTGATGGGACAGTGAACACCGGGGAGCTGTTTTTT. Encoded protein: CASDRDGTVNTGELFF. The chain couples TRBV7-2 to TRBJ2-2; TRBD1 aligns across 7 bases. This CDR3 region has 16 residues. Looked up from germline, CDR1 is SGHTA and CDR2 is FQGNSA. With 8 bases clipped from V and 1 base from J, the junction kept 10 bases outside the gene matches.

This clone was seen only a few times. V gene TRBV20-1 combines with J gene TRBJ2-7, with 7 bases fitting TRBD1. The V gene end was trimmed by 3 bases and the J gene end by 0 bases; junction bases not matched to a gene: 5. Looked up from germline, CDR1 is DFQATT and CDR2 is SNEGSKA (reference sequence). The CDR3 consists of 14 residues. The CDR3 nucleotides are TGCAGTGCTAGTAGACCAGGGGGCTCCTACGAGCAGTACTTC. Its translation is CSASRPGGSYEQYF.

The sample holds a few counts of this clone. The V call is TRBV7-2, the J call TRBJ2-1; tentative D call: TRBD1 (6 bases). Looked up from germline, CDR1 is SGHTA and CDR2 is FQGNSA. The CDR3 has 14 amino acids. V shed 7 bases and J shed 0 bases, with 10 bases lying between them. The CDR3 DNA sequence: TGTGCCAGCAAGAAAGGGGGCTCCTACAATGAGCAGTTCTTC. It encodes CASKKGGSYNEQFF.

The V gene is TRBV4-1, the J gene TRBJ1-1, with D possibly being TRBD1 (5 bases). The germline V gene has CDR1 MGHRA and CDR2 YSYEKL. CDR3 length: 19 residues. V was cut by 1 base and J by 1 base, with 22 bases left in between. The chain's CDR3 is CASSQVKAGIRGTNTEAFF. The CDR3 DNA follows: TGCGCCAGCAGCCAAGTAAAGGCCGGGATACGGGGGACGAACACTGAAGCTTTCTTT.

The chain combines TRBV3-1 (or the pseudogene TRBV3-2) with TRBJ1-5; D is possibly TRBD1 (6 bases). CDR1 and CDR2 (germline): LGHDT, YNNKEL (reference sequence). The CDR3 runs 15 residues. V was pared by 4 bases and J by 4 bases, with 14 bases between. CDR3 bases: TGTGCCAGCAGCCCCTCGACAGGATCTAATCAGCCCCAGCATTTT. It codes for CASSPSTGSNQPQHF.

Here the CDR3 reads CAISESYSNQPQHF. The CDR3 DNA is TGTGCCATCAGTGAGTCCTATAGCAATCAGCCCCAGCATTTT. The genes are TRBV10-3 and TRBJ1-5; D remains ambiguous. With 0 bases removed from V and 0 bases from J, the gap between germline ends came to 3 bases. This CDR3 contains 14 residues. The germline V gene has CDR1 ENHRY and CDR2 SYGVKD.

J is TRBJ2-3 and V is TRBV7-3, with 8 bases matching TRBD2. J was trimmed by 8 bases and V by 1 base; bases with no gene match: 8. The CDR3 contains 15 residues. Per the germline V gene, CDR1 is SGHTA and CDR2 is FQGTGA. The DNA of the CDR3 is TGTGCCAGCAGCTTAAACGTAGCGGGGAGCGGTACGCAGTATTTT. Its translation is CASSLNVAGSGTQYF.

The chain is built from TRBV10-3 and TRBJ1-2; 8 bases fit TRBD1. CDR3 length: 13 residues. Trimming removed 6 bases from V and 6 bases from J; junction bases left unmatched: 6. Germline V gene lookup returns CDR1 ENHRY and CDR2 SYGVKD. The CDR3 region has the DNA TGTGCCATCAGAGACAGGGGTACGGATGGCTACACCTTC. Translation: CAIRDRGTDGYTF.

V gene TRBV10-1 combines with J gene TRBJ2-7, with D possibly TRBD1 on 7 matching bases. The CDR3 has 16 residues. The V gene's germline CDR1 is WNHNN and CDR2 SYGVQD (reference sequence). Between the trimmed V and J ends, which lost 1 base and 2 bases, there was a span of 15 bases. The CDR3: CASSEWGSGGPYEQYF. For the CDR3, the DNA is TGCGCCAGCAGTGAGTGGGGGTCAGGGGGGCCCTACGAGCAGTACTTC.

The CDR3 coding sequence is TGTGCCAGCAGTGCCCTCGGACAGGGGAGCCCTGAAGCTTTCTTT. This sequence encodes CASSALGQGSPEAFF. V usage is TRBV25-1 and J usage is TRBJ1-1; 9 bases agree with TRBD1. This CDR3 region has 15 residues. V lost 4 bases, J lost 6 bases, and 9 bases stayed unmatched. CDR1 and CDR2 from the germline V gene are MGHDK and SYGVNS.

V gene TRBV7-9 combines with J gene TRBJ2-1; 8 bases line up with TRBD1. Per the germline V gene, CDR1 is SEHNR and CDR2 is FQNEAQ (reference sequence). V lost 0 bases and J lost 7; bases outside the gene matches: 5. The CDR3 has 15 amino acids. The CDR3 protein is CASSLAPDRGNEQFF. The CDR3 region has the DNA TGTGCCAGCAGCTTAGCTCCCGACAGGGGAAATGAGCAGTTCTTC.